The clone carrying this T cell receptor (beta chain) was seen a handful of times. The antigen remains undetermined. 5'RACE primed from the constant segment yielded TCR alpha and TCR beta cDNA libraries bearing sample barcodes and UMIs. From the 5' RACE reads, TCRdb called clonotypes with MiXCR, one entry per CDR3 protein. The profile shows around 220,000 distinct CDR3 sequences, roughly 15% of them singletons. These data originate in a study of T-cell memory formation after mild COVID-19. Study findings and constraints: Mainly in CM and EM were contracting CD4+ clones; CD8+ were in EMRA.

V lost 5 bases, J lost 2 bases, and 9 bases stayed unmatched. Germline V gene data show CDR1 as SGHAT and CDR2 as FQNNGV. This CDR3 is 16 amino acids long. The sequence was collected from a man between 18 and 29 years old who had mild COVID-19 (a few samples of this study predate the infection). Cell type and time point are not known. The sequenced sample was PBMCs or a T cell subset sorted from them (not recorded which). V is TRBV11-2 and J is TRBJ2-4, with 7 nucleotides matching TRBD1. CDR3 sequence reads: CASSTYRGFPKNIQYF. As DNA, the CDR3 is TGTGCCAGCAGCACCTACAGGGGCTTCCCCAAAAACATTCAGTACTTC. The full variable domain, its missing parts supplied by reference TRBV11-2 and TRBJ2-4, is EAGVAQSPRYKIIEKRQSVAFWCNPISGHATLYWYQQILGQGPKLLIQFQNNGVVDDSQLPKDRFSAERLKGVDSTLKIQPAKLEDSAVYLCASSTYRGFPKNIQYFGAGTRLSVL.